The source of this T cell receptor beta chain is a study of CD8 T cells in ankylosing spondylitis (dated by TCRdb to between 2016 and 2019). In the study overall: To find TCR variants linked to disease, the study profiled T cell receptor beta repertoires in ankylosing spondylitis patients and healthy donors. The full study cohort was made up of over 20 ankylosing spondylitis patients and roughly 100 healthy donors. Peripheral blood samples were taken, and synovial fluid was additionally collected from ankylosing spondylitis patients. Broader findings and caveats from the paper: Some motif variants had previously been reported in the synovial fluid and blood of reactive arthritis patients, which suggests shared mechanisms of disease initiation. In peripheral blood, the disease-linked clones were found at relatively low frequencies and had a CD8+ phenotype. A TCR beta motif made up of fewer than 10 highly homologous amino acid variants appeared to be characteristic of blood from ankylosing spondylitis patients. According to the report, matched synovial fluid samples from ankylosing spondylitis patients were significantly enriched for the disease-linked clones.

For CDR1 and CDR2, the germline V gene lists LGHNA and YNFKEQ. Measured from the cysteine to the phenylalanine, the CDR3 is 14 residues long. Of all the DNA, just the CDR3 is kept, 42 bases in frame from base 1. Compared with germline, V lacks 8 bases and J lacks 2 bases; bases without a gene match: 5. This clonotype came up many times. This receptor's antigen is unknown. No per-base quality is available; no much larger clone lies one base away. Sequencing was carried out with an Illumina HiSeq 2500. Quantitative 5'-RACE with molecular barcodes was used to prepare TCR beta libraries. On the study's bioinformatics: A new computational method, built on a probabilistic model of VDJ rearrangement, was used to identify disease-linked TCR variants. Starting from the raw public reads, TCRdb applied fastp trimming at Q25, assembled clones with MiXCR and retained in-frame beta chains. Each CDR3 protein appears once, grouped with its most common genes and DNA. The V and J calls and clone size are TCRdb's, not the authors'. The sample records about 510,000 distinct CDR3 sequences, roughly 5.2% of which are singletons. The ten largest account for 3.5% of the sample.

The V and J genes are TRBV4-2 and TRBJ2-3; 9 nucleotides in the junction match TRBD2. The TCR was taken from a male donor with ankylosing spondylitis. Sequencing input: blood, either unsorted or a sorted T cell fraction (not recorded which). The encoded CDR3 is CASLASGDTDTQYF. The DNA sequence follows: TGTGCCAGCCTTGCTAGCGGGGACACAGATACGCAGTATTTT.